This TCR beta chain was retrieved from a study of T cell responses to AZD1222 COVID-19 vaccine. Whole-study findings and limits: Dominant at 160-218 and 743-854, vaccine-associated CD4 TCRs also spanned spike. Only five to seven AZD1222 recipients were seropositive at baseline.

This CDR3 is 17 amino acids long. Losses at the gene ends were 6 bases for V and 2 bases for J; bases not matched to a gene: 9. The germline gives CDR1 LNHDA, CDR2 SQIVND (reference sequence). The repertoire was sequenced with immunoSEQ multiplex PCR; TCRdb's copy has only in-frame clones and lacks some. The data contain 150,000 to 200,000 clones, under 95% of them singletons. Comment on this clone: Its antigen is unknown.

Here the sequenced sample was peripheral blood, taken on day 0 of AZD1222 vaccination. This rearrangement joins TRBV19 to TRBJ1-5, with TRBD1 matching 11 bases. The receptor was isolated from an adult in good health. The CDR3 region is CASRSGTGGSGNQPQHF. Here the CDR3 DNA reads TGTGCCAGTAGATCCGGGACAGGGGGTTCTGGCAATCAGCCCCAGCATTTT.